These 6 T cell receptor beta chains came from one sample sequenced in a study of blood T cells in healthy people across ages. With a J-beta primer mix and a sample-barcoded 5' primer, a second PCR ran roughly 6 to 11 cycles. TCRdb re-derived calls from the 5' RACE reads in MiXCR, one entry per CDR3 protein. Of about 800,000 distinct CDR3 sequences in the sample, about 25% were seen once. The same sample was also studied in work on T cells of mothers and their children.

What was sequenced was blood. All receptors come from a boy aged 5-17 years in good health.

The V gene is TRBV9, the J gene TRBJ2-5; 8 nucleotides match TRBD2. The CDR3 totals 12 residues. Germline CDR1 SGDLS, CDR2 YYNGEE. The V gene end was trimmed by 3 bases and the J gene end by 13 bases; junction bases not matched to a gene: 8. The CDR3 loop reads CASSDSGATLYF. CDR3 sequence (DNA): TGTGCCAGCAGCGATAGCGGGGCGACTCTGTACTTC.

This clonotype was detected only a few times. An end of the junction does not agree with germline; a read error may underlie this. The chain links TRBV28 to TRBJ2-7, with 12 positions matching TRBD1. This CDR3 comprises 15 residues. In germline, CDR1 is MDHEN, CDR2 SYDVKM. As DNA, the CDR3 is TGCGTTTCGGGGACAGGGGGCATCAGCTCCTACGAGCAGTACTTC. Translated: CVSGTGGISSYEQYF.

This clonotype came up once. The V call is TRBV20-1, the J call TRBJ1-3; D not certain. This CDR3 spans 15 amino acids. The ends were cut back, 0 bases at V and 3 bases at J, with 12 bases in the middle. Germline V gene data show CDR1 as DFQATT and CDR2 as SNEGSKA (reference sequence). CDR3 sequence (DNA): TGCAGTGCTAGAGATCCGGCTAGCAGTGGAAACACCATATATTTT. This sequence encodes CSARDPASSGNTIYF.

The chain uses TRBV5-1 and TRBJ1-2; D is perhaps TRBD1 (6 bases). The CDR3 consists of 15 residues. Trimming pared 3 bases from V and 2 bases from J, leaving 14 bases between. Per germline, CDR1 SGHRS and CDR2 YFSETQ. CDR3 residues: CASSSPGQSNYGYTF. CDR3 coding DNA: TGCGCCAGCAGCTCGCCGGGACAATCAAACTATGGCTACACCTTC. Variable domain in full (rest from reference TRBV5-1 and TRBJ1-2): KAGVTQTPRYLIKTRGQQVTLSCSPISGHRSVSWYQQTPGQGLQFLFEYFSETQRNKGNFPGRFSGRQFSNSRSEMNVSTLELGDSALYLCASSSPGQSNYGYTFGSGTRLTVV.

V is TRBV11-3 and J is TRBJ2-2; 11 bases fit TRBD2. This CDR3 comprises 17 residues. Unmatched junction bases numbered 11, after V lost 5 bases and J lost 6 bases. Per germline, CDR1 SGHNT and CDR2 YENEEA. The CDR3 region is CASSLGSGRAQSGELFF. The CDR3 DNA reads as TGTGCCAGCAGCCTCGGTAGCGGGAGGGCCCAGTCCGGGGAGCTGTTTTTT.

The chain uses TRBV7-8 and TRBJ2-3; perhaps D is TRBD1 or TRBD2 (6 bases each). Trimming stripped 4 bases from V and 5 bases from J, with 13 bases between. CDR3 length: 14 residues. CDR1 and CDR2 (germline): SGHVS, FQNEAQ. CDR3 protein: CASSSGRGGDTQYF. In DNA form, the CDR3 reads TGTGCCAGCAGCTCCGGCAGGGGAGGAGATACGCAGTATTTT.